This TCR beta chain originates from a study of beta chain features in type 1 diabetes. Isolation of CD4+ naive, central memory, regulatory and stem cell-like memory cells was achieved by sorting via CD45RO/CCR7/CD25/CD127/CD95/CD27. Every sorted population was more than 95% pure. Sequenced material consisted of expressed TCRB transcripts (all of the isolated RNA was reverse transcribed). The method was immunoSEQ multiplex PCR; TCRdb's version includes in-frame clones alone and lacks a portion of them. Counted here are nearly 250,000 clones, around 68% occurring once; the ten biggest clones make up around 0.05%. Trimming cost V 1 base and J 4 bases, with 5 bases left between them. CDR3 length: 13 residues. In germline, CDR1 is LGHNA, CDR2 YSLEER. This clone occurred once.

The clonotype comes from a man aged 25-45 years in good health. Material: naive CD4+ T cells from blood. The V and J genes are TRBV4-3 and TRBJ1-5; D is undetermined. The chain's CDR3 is CASSQGPNQPQHF. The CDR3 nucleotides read TGCGCCAGCAGCCAAGGACCAAATCAGCCCCAGCATTTT.